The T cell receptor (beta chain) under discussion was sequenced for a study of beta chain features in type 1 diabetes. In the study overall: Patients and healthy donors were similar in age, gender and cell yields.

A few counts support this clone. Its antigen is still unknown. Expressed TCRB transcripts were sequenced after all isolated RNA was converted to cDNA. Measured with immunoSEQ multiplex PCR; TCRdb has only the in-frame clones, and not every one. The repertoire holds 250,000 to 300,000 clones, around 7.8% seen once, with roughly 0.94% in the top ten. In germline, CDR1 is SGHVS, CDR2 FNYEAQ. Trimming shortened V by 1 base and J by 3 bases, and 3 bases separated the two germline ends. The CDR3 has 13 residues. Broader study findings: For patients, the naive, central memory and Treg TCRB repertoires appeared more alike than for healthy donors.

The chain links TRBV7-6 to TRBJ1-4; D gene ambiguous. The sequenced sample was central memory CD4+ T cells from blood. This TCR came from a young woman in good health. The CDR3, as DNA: TGTGCCAGCAGCTTAGGTGCTAATGAAAAACTGTTTTTT. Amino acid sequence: CASSLGANEKLFF. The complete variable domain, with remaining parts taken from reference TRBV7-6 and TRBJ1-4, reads GAGVSQSPRYKVTKRGQDVALRCDPISGHVSLYWYRQALGQGPEFLTYFNYEAQQDKSGLPNDRFSAERPEGSISTLTIQRTEQRDSAMYRCASSLGANEKLFFGSGTQLSVL.